This T cell receptor (beta chain) was sequenced for a study of patients and donors after allogeneic stem cell transplantation. This clonotype was observed a handful of times. Trimming removed 5 bases from V and 6 bases from J; junction bases left unmatched: 9. In germline, CDR1 is SSHAT, CDR2 FNYEAQ (reference sequence). This CDR3 is 15 amino acids long. MiXCR, applied by TCRdb to the RT-PCR reads, yields one record per CDR3 protein. Here the sample spans roughly 880,000 distinct CDR3 sequences, approximately 19% being singletons. Sequencing was performed on blood, either unsorted or a sorted T cell fraction (not recorded which). The genes are TRBV7-7 and TRBJ2-7; 11 positions agree with TRBD1. This clonotype originated in a human donor who was either an allogeneic HSCT recipient or a stem cell or donor lymphocyte infusion donor (not recorded which). It is not recorded whose cells these are; they may come from a transplant donor. The CDR3 DNA reads TGTGCCAGCAGCCCGAATCCCGGGACAGGGGGCGAGCAGTACTTC. This gives the protein CASSPNPGTGGEQYF.